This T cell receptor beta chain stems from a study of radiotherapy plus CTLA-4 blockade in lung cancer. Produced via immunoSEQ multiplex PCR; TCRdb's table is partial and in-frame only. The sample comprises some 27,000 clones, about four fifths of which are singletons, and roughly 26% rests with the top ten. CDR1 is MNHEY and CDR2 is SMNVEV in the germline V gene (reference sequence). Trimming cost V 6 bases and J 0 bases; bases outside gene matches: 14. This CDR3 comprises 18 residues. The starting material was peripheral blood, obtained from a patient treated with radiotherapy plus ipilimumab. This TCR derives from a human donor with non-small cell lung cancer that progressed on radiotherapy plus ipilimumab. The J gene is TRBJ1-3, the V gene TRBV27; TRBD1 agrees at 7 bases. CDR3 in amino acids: CASSRQRGGQRSGNTIYF. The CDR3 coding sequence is TGTGCCAGCAGCCGTCAACGAGGGGGACAGCGCTCTGGAAACACCATATATTTT.